This T cell receptor beta chain emerged from a study of cytomegalovirus exposure and HLA in healthy donors. The study, taken as a whole, reports: Generally TCR sequences proved uncommon, though certain public TCRs appeared in numerous donors. Later genetic work tied a missense DCLRE1C variant to beta-chain V and J trimming. CMV serostatus was the only recorded immune exposure for donors.

Primers: 60 Vbeta forward and 13 Jbeta reverse. The table came from immunoSEQ multiplex PCR; TCRdb's copy has only in-frame clones and leaves some out. The repertoire has more than 100,000 clones, 15% of them found once; the top ten carry 1.5% to 2%. Remarks on this clone: Its antigen is as yet unknown.

The germline CDR1 and CDR2 sequences are SGDLS and YYNGEE. The V gene lost 0 bases and the J gene lost 8 bases, with 8 bases spanning the gap. This CDR3 region has 12 residues. This sequence originates from a woman between 18 and 29 years old in good health and CMV-seronegative. Sequencing was carried out using PBMCs. The V call is TRBV9, the J call TRBJ1-2; D is unclear. In DNA form, the CDR3 reads TGTGCCAGCAGCGTAGTAGGCGGAGGCTACACCTTC. Translated: CASSVVGGGYTF.